Each of the 21 T cell receptor beta chains below was sequenced from the same sample in a study of blood T cells in healthy people across ages. Combining a sample-barcoded 5' primer with a J-beta primer mix, a second PCR ran for 7 to 11 cycles. MiXCR, applied by TCRdb to the 5' RACE reads, yields one record per CDR3 protein. This table holds about 940,000 distinct CDR3 sequences, about 44% found once. Sample: blood. The receptors were gathered from a man between 25 and 39 years old in good health.

V usage is TRBV12-3 or TRBV12-4 and J usage is TRBJ1-1, with a possible D match to TRBD1 (5 bases). This CDR3 contains 15 residues. V lost 3 bases and J 2 bases, leaving 13 bases between the germline ends. CDR3 in DNA: TGTGCCAGCAGTTTTGGGGGAACCGAAAACACTGAAGCTTTCTTT. This translates into CASSFGGTENTEAFF.

The CDR3 region is CASSSGTGGLKQYF. DNA for the CDR3: TGTGCCAGCAGTTCCGGGACAGGGGGCTTAAAGCAGTACTTC. The rearrangement uses TRBV7-9 and TRBJ2-5; the match to TRBD1 covers 12 bases. V was pared by 6 bases and J by 11 bases, with 10 bases of the junction left unmatched. CDR1 is SEHNR, CDR2 FQNEAQ, per germline (reference sequence). The CDR3 is 14 residues long.

This chain connects TRBV12-3 or TRBV12-4 to TRBJ2-3, with TRBD2 matching 9 bases. CDR3 length equals 16 residues. The ends lost 6 bases at V and 5 bases at J; junction bases unmatched: 12. CDR3 loop: CASRLTSGGSRDTQYF. CDR3 sequence (DNA): TGTGCCAGCAGGCTGACTAGCGGTGGTTCCCGAGATACGCAGTATTTT.

This clonotype came up a few times. The V and J genes are TRBV29-1 and TRBJ2-3, with D unresolved. V shed 3 bases and J shed 0 bases, with 19 bases lying between them. The germline V gene has CDR1 SQVTM and CDR2 ANQGSEA. CDR3 length: 17 residues. The CDR3 bases are TGCAGCGTTGATACTCCCCTGTTCGCATCTAGCACAGATACGCAGTATTTT. Its translation: CSVDTPLFASSTDTQYF.

V usage is TRBV27 and J usage is TRBJ2-4; perhaps D is TRBD1 or TRBD2 (5 bases each). The V gene's germline CDR1 is MNHEY and CDR2 SMNVEV (reference sequence). V was cut by 5 bases and J by 4 bases, with 24 bases left in between. There are 18 residues in the CDR3. The CDR3 DNA reads TGTGCCAGCAGTCCCCGGACATCTCGGCTGGGGAGTAAAAACATTCAGTACTTC. Translated, it gives CASSPRTSRLGSKNIQYF.

Of note for this clonotype: Possible read error: a much larger clone is one base away. DNA for the CDR3: TGTACCAGCAGCCACCGGGGCACAGATACGCAGTATTTT. Translated, it gives CTSSHRGTDTQYF. The V gene is TRBV11-3, the J gene TRBJ2-3, with no clear D. This CDR3 has 13 amino acids. CDR1 SGHNT and CDR2 YENEEA come from the germline V gene.

This clonotype has only a few counts. J is TRBJ1-6 and V is TRBV6-5, with D maybe TRBD1 (5 bases). The CDR3 contains 20 residues. Germline CDR1 reads MNHEY; CDR2 reads SVGAGI. V was trimmed by 1 base and J by 10 bases, leaving 29 bases between them. The CDR3 spells CASSYYLFGSVRSRGSPLHF. The CDR3 coding sequence is TGTGCCAGCAGTTACTATCTCTTCGGATCGGTCAGATCAAGGGGATCACCCCTCCACTTT.

This clonotype was seen a handful of times. The chain uses TRBV30 and TRBJ2-5; 11 bases map to TRBD2. In germline, CDR1 is GTSNPN, CDR2 SVGIG (reference sequence). The CDR3 loop spans 11 amino acids. Trimming took 8 bases from V and 10 from J; bases not matched to a gene: 6. The chain's CDR3 is CALAGGHIQYF. CDR3 sequence (DNA): TGTGCCCTAGCGGGGGGCCATATCCAGTACTTC.

This rearrangement joins TRBV28 to TRBJ2-3, with D perhaps TRBD1 (5 bases). This CDR3 is built from 13 residues. Deletions cut 6 bases from V and 3 bases from J, with 10 bases between. Germline values: CDR1 MDHEN, CDR2 SYDVKM. CDR3 bases: TGTGCCAGCAGAGGGGCCGCGACAGATACGCAGTATTTT. Its translation is CASRGAATDTQYF.

The gene calls are TRBV4-1 and TRBJ2-7; perhaps TRBD1 as D (5 bases). The CDR3 length is 14 residues. Trimming shortened V by 0 bases and J by 0 bases, and 6 bases separated the two germline ends. Germline CDR1 is MGHRA and CDR2 is YSYEKL. The CDR3 loop is CASSQEDSSYEQYF. CDR3 DNA sequence: TGCGCCAGCAGCCAAGAAGACAGCTCCTACGAGCAGTACTTC.

The chain combines TRBV25-1 with TRBJ1-2, with TRBD1 matching 7 bases. The CDR3 consists of 17 residues. CDR1 and CDR2 (germline): MGHDK, SYGVNS. V dropped 2 bases and J dropped 7; count of bases not matched to a gene: 16. The CDR3 DNA is TGTGCCAGCAGTGAAAGTCGACAGGGTGTTCGTTCCCGTGGCTACACCTTC. It encodes CASSESRQGVRSRGYTF.

The chain has TRBV10-3 and TRBJ2-2, with 7 bases aligning to TRBD1. The CDR3 contains 14 residues. V lost 8 bases to trimming and J lost 0 bases; unmatched junction nucleotides: 3. From germline, CDR1 is ENHRY and CDR2 SYGVKD. DNA for the CDR3: TGTGCCATCGAGACAGGGACGAACACCGGGGAGCTGTTTTTT. Translated, it gives CAIETGTNTGELFF.

The J gene is TRBJ1-3, the V gene TRBV29-1, with a possible D match to TRBD1 (5 bases). V gave up 4 bases and J gave up 0 bases, with 10 bases separating them. The CDR3 sequence is 14 residues long. The germline gives CDR1 SQVTM, CDR2 ANQGSEA. CDR3 sequence reads: CSVAGRLSGNTIYF. For the CDR3, the DNA is TGCAGCGTTGCGGGACGGCTCTCTGGAAACACCATATATTTT.

A single count supports this clonotype. J is TRBJ1-2 and V is TRBV7-8, with 7 bases matching TRBD1. V dropped 5 bases and J dropped 7; count of bases not matched to a gene: 13. CDR3 length: 15 amino acids. The germline CDR1 and CDR2 sequences are SGHVS and FQNEAQ. The CDR3 here is CASSARLGGLGGYTF. In DNA form, the CDR3 reads TGTGCCAGCAGCGCCCGTCTAGGGGGCCTTGGTGGCTACACCTTC.

The rearrangement links TRBV27 to TRBJ2-3, with no clear D. The CDR3 contains 16 residues. Trimming cost V 3 bases and J 0 bases, with 13 bases left between them. Germline lookup yields CDR1 MNHEY and CDR2 SMNVEV (reference sequence). The CDR3 DNA follows: TGTGCCAGCAGTTTGATCGGCTACACTAGCACAGATACGCAGTATTTT. Translated: CASSLIGYTSTDTQYF.

The rearrangement uses TRBV3-1 and TRBJ2-1; D may be TRBD2 (6 bases). V was cut by 3 bases and J by 9 bases, with 12 bases left in between. Germline-derived CDR1 and CDR2 are LGHDT and YNNKEL (reference sequence). CDR3 length: 13 residues. The chain's CDR3 is CASSHVLATEQFF. In nucleotides, the CDR3 is TGTGCCAGCAGCCATGTACTAGCAACTGAGCAGTTCTTC.

This clonotype was observed a few times. The CDR3 spells CASSPTRPGQYSYNEQFF. Written as DNA, the CDR3 is TGTGCCAGCAGTCCAACTCGACCGGGACAGTACTCCTACAATGAGCAGTTCTTC. The rearrangement links TRBV2 to TRBJ2-1; 7 nucleotides agree with TRBD1. This CDR3 comprises 18 residues. In germline, CDR1 is SNHLY, CDR2 FYNNEI. Trimming cost V 5 bases and J 0 bases; bases outside gene matches: 13.

Only a few counts were recorded for this clonotype. The chain has TRBV10-2 and TRBJ2-3; the D is unclear. Per germline, CDR1 WSHSY and CDR2 SAAADI. V lost 0 bases, J lost 2 bases, and 9 bases lay in between. The CDR3 consists of 15 residues. The CDR3 spells CASSESTGLTDTQYF. CDR3 DNA: TGCGCCAGCAGTGAGTCGACGGGTCTCACAGATACGCAGTATTTT.

The chain couples TRBV10-3 to TRBJ2-1; TRBD1 might be the D (5 bases). Matching the DNA end better, TRBJ2-7 makes the J call doubtful. The CDR3 runs to 11 residues. From germline, CDR1 is ENHRY and CDR2 SYGVKD. This CDR3 is CALGRYNEQYF. The CDR3 nucleotides are TGTGCCTTGGGGCGTTACAATGAGCAGTACTTC.

This sequence joins TRBV24-1 and TRBJ2-3; 15 bases fit TRBD2. Trimming removed 3 bases from V and 3 bases from J; junction bases left unmatched: 12. This CDR3 region has 20 residues. Germline-derived CDR1 and CDR2 are KGHDR and SFDVKD. The chain's CDR3 is CATSDPGLAGGRVRTDTQYF. The CDR3 coding sequence is TGTGCCACCAGTGATCCCGGACTAGCGGGGGGGCGGGTTAGGACAGATACGCAGTATTTT.

This clonotype was seen a handful of times. The gene calls are TRBV12-3 or TRBV12-4 and TRBJ2-7, with 15 bases aligning to TRBD2. This CDR3 has 15 amino acids. V shed 5 bases, J shed 7 bases, and the junction held 6 bases outside the gene matches. The CDR3 protein is CASSGTSGGYNEQYF. The CDR3 DNA is TGTGCCAGCAGTGGGACTAGCGGGGGGTACAATGAGCAGTACTTC.